This T cell receptor (beta chain) was retrieved from a study of cytomegalovirus exposure and HLA in healthy donors. Study-wide results and caveats: Later analysis found that TCR beta chains associated with HLA were more clonally expanded than other, equally common chains.

As for this clone: Its matching antigen is unknown.

Germline V gives CDR1 SGHDT, CDR2 YYEEEE. CDR3 length equals 11 residues. V lost 0 bases to trimming and J lost 6 bases, with 4 bases between them. With 60 Vbeta and 13 Jbeta primers, the PCR was carried out. Some clones are missing from TCRdb's copy, which holds only in-frame ones; the method was immunoSEQ multiplex PCR. This sample has 98,000 or so clones; approximately 71% occur once, and the top ten carry 7.7%. The V and J genes are TRBV5-6 and TRBJ2-7; D unresolved. This receptor was identified in a female donor in good health and CMV-seronegative. The specimen was PBMCs. The CDR3 is CASSLGLEQYF. The CDR3 bases are TGTGCCAGCAGCTTGGGTCTCGAGCAGTACTTC.